This TCR beta chain was retrieved from a study of vaccination and CD4 T cells after COVID-19. At the Johns Hopkins FTIC core, DNA taken from cultured CD4+ T cells was sequenced by way of the Oncomine TCR Beta short-read assay. From the PCR reads, TCRdb called clonotypes with MiXCR, one entry per CDR3 protein. The data show roughly 10,000 distinct CDR3 sequences, 29% seen once. V shed 4 bases and J shed 7 bases, with 11 bases lying between them. The CDR3 loop spans 14 amino acids. Per the germline V gene, CDR1 is LNHDA and CDR2 is SQIVND (reference sequence). This clonotype was picked up a small number of times. Its cognate antigen is unknown. Treatment here: approximately nine-day PBMC culture with coronavirus spike peptide pools or control peptides (ViraFEST assay).

This receptor was taken from a human donor with COVID-19. The V call is TRBV19, the J call TRBJ1-6, with D hard to call. The sequenced material came from cultured CD4+ T cells from blood. The CDR3 is CASSTTTSNSPLHF. The CDR3, as DNA: TGTGCCAGTAGTACAACAACATCGAATTCACCCCTCCACTTT.